Sequencing of this T cell receptor beta chain was carried out in a study of T cells in women clearing cervical HPV infection (dated by TCRdb to the late 2010s). At the level of the whole study: The cases were 20 to 25 women with histologically confirmed HPV16-related CIN3 or worse, and 2 of those women had invasive cancers. The 25 controls were women who cleared a single incident HPV16 infection within 12 months without developing precancer or cancer. Blood from cases was collected at the visit at which the lesion was first identified, whereas blood from controls was collected once infection was no longer detected. Among cases, blood sampling came a median of roughly 150 days after lesion detection, with an interquartile range of about 80 to 230 days. Since HLA typing was available for only a few women, HLA type could not be ruled out as a confounder. Nested within Costa Rica's Guanacaste HPV Natural History Study, an exploratory proof-of-principle case-control study compared TCR repertoires across cervical HPV16 outcomes. Cases were matched to controls by age within five years and by the year the sample was collected. Cases had a median age of roughly 36 years and controls had a median age of around 40, with no significant differences in baseline characteristics. In the parent cohort, 10,000 to 11,000 women aged 18 or older were enrolled in Guanacaste, Costa Rica, during about 1993 to 1994 and then followed for under nine years. Quality controls consisted of five blinded duplicates per group, for a total of some 60 samples made up of 50 or so participants and some 10 replicates. Overall study outcomes, separate from this receptor: Because of the cross-sectional design, the study could not determine whether the associations came before infection or resulted from infection, and neither effector/memory subsets nor HPV-specific T cells were isolated. Cases had lower TRBV6-7 relative abundance than controls (about 0.1% versus 0.15%; Bonferroni P = 0.0008). Because T-cell numbers per sample were unknown, differences in richness could reflect varying T-cell content rather than repertoire biology. Random forest classifiers combining richness and V gene abundances distinguished cases from controls with an estimated AUC of less than 0.9. Across sequencing depths, CIN3+ cases showed significantly higher TCR repertoire richness than controls, but evenness did not differ between the groups.

The immunoSEQ assay used multiplex PCR to amplify TCR beta CDR3 regions from an average of around 1,200 ng of genomic DNA per sample. The assay corrected primer bias using a complete synthetic TCR repertoire to establish an amplification baseline. Amplicons were sequenced on the Illumina platform. In the original analysis: Sequence errors were corrected by clustering with frequency ratios and a modified nearest-neighbor algorithm, and the sequences were then analyzed in the immunoSEQ Analyzer using IMGT gene definitions. At each rarefaction depth, TCR richness and evenness were averaged over 20 rarefaction repeats, and samples with fewer sequences than the depth were excluded. V, D and J gene relative abundances were compared between groups with Wilcoxon rank sum tests, applying FDR correction. An intraclass correlation of around 96% for TCR richness and an average of about 73% across 66 gene segments were obtained from the blinded duplicates. TCRdb provides this immuneACCESS table in a form limited to in-frame rearrangements. Some clones are lacking; in checked studies, under half of them reflect an unresolved V gene, and why the rest are absent is not known. That table gives V, J and clone size, and the DNA gave D and trimming. This sample's table contains under 40,000 clones. The top ten constitute about 4% of the sample.

Every participant had a single incident cervical HPV16 infection, and women with prevalent HPV16 infections were excluded. Cervical HPV DNA was detected with MY09/MY11 PCR, and genotyping was done by dot-blot hybridization. About 14 mL of heparinized blood were centrifuged, and the buffy coat was split into aliquots, frozen at -30 degrees C, and then kept at -80 degrees C. QIAGEN kits were used to extract genomic DNA from buffy coat specimens. The germline V gene specifies KGHSH as CDR1 and LQKENI as CDR2. The CDR3 measures 15 amino acids from cysteine to phenylalanine. Shown are 36 bases from within the CDR3, in frame from base 1. V sheds 4 bases and J sheds 4 bases, leaving 13 bases between their ends. In the case of this clone: The antigen it binds to is not known. Read data end 3 residues before the CDR3 end; the end is taken from the germline J gene.

The V and J genes are TRBV18 and TRBJ2-2; the D gene is perhaps TRBD1, from 6 matching bases. The clonotype was recovered from a woman between 18 and 69 years old with a cervical HPV16 infection that either progressed to CIN3+ or cleared (not recorded which). The sample consisted of blood buffy coat. For the CDR3, the sequence is CASSQGVTSTGELFF. CDR3 bases read: TGTGCCAGCTCACAGGGGGTTACCTCCACCGGGGAG.